Ten or more counts support the clone carrying this T cell receptor (beta chain). What it binds is unknown. This sample is part of a study of CD8 T cells in ankylosing spondylitis. Study-wide results and limits: Clones tied to disease were said to be significantly enriched in matched ankylosing spondylitis synovial fluid.

Trimming pared 7 bases from V and 4 bases from J, leaving 14 bases between. The CDR3 sequence is 14 residues long. Each CDR3 protein gets one entry after TCRdb re-called the 5' RACE reads with MiXCR. The sample includes approximately 130,000 distinct CDR3 sequences, roughly 10% of them seen just once. The chain employs TRBV12-3 or TRBV12-4 and TRBJ2-1; D gene uncertain. Sequencing was done on a sample of blood, either unsorted or a sorted T cell fraction (not recorded which). The clonotype was recovered from a female donor with ankylosing spondylitis or in good health (not recorded which). The CDR3 DNA reads TGTGCCAGCATTCCCGTCAGCGCATACAATGAGCAGTTCTTC. This codes for CASIPVSAYNEQFF.